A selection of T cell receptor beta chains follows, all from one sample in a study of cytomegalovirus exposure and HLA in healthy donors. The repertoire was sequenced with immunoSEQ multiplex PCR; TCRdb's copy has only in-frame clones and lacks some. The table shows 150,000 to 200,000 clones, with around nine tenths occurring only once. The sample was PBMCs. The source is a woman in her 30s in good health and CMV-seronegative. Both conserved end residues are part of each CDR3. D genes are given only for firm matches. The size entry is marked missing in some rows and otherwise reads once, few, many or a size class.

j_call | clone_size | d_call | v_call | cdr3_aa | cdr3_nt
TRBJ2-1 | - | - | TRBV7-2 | CASSPRGGGLKFF | TGTGCCAGCAGTCCCCGGGGTGGGGGCCTAAAGTTCTTC
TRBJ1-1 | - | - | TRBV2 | CASSDQGYTEAFF | TGTGCCAGCAGTGACCAGGGTTACACTGAAGCTTTCTTT
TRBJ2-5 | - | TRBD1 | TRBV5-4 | CASSELDRGETQYF | TGTGCCAGCAGCGAATTAGACAGGGGAGAGACCCAGTACTTC
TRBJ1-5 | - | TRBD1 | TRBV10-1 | CASEIWDRGRNQPQHF | TGCGCCAGCGAAATTTGGGACAGGGGTCGCAATCAGCCCCAGCATTTT
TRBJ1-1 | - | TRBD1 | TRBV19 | CASRPGQGASNTEAFF | TGTGCCAGTAGGCCGGGACAGGGGGCCTCGAACACTGAAGCTTTCTTT
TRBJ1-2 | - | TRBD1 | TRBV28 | CASSLTGGSNYGYTF | TGTGCCAGCAGTTTGACAGGGGGCAGTAACTATGGCTACACCTTC
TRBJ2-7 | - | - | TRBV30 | CAWSGRGEQYF | TGTGCCTGGAGCGGAAGGGGGGAGCAGTACTTC
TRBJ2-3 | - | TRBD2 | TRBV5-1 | CASSPRLAGGMSDTQYF | TGCGCCAGCAGCCCCCGACTAGCGGGGGGTATGTCAGATACGCAGTATTTT
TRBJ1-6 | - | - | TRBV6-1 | CAIMGGVSYNSPLHF | TGTGCCATCATGGGGGGGGTTTCCTATAATTCACCCCTCCACTTT
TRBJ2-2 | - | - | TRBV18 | CASSPRTGLNTGELFF | TGTGCCAGCTCACCACGTACAGGGCTGAACACCGGGGAGCTGTTTTTT
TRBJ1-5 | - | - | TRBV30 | CAWSVTVSNQPQHF | TGTGCCTGGAGTGTAACGGTGAGCAATCAGCCCCAGCATTTT
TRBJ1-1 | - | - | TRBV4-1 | CASSQVSNTEAFF | TGCGCCAGCAGCCAAGTCTCGAACACTGAAGCTTTCTTT
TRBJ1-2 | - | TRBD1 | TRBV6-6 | CATEGGHRGYGYTF | TGTGCCACCGAGGGGGGCCACAGGGGCTATGGCTACACCTTC
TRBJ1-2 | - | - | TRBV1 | CTSSQDRANYGYTF | TGCACCAGCAGCCAAGACAGGGCTAACTATGGCTACACCTTC
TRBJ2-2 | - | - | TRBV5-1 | CASSLTPGENTGELFF | TGCGCCAGCAGCTTGACGCCAGGGGAGAACACCGGGGAGCTGTTTTTT
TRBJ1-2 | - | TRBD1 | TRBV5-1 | CASSDREGGYTF | TGCGCCAGCAGCGACAGGGAAGGCGGCTACACCTTC
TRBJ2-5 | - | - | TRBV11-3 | CASSLGLGGIQETQYF | TGTGCCAGCAGCTTAGGCCTCGGGGGAATACAAGAGACCCAGTACTTC
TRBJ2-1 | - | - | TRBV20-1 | CSAIRSDEQFF | TGCAGTGCTATACGCAGCGATGAGCAGTTCTTC
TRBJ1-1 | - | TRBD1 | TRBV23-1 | CASSGRGGSNTEAFF | TGCGCCAGCAGTGGAAGAGGGGGCTCCAACACTGAAGCTTTCTTT
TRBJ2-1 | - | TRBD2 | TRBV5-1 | CASSSAGGSYNEQFF | TGCGCCAGCAGCTCAGCGGGGGGTTCCTACAATGAGCAGTTCTTC
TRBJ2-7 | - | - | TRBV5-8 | CASSLAPGTYEQYF | TGTGCCAGCAGCTTGGCCCCGGGTACCTACGAGCAGTACTTC
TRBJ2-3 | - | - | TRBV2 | CASRPGVRTDTQYF | TGTGCCAGCCGCCCAGGGGTTCGAACAGATACGCAGTATTTT
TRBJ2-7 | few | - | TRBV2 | CASRVQGRHEQYF | TGTGCCAGCAGAGTGCAGGGGCGGCACGAGCAGTACTTC
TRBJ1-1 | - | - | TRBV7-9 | CASSRQAAGVNTEAFF | TGTGCCAGCAGCCGGCAGGCTGCGGGGGTGAACACTGAAGCTTTCTTT
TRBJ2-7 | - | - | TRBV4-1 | CASSQESQGWTYEQYF | TGCGCCAGCAGCCAAGAGTCCCAGGGATGGACCTACGAGCAGTACTTC
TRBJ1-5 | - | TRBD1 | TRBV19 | CASSTQTGQQPQHF | TGTGCCAGTAGTACCCAGACAGGGCAGCAGCCCCAGCATTTT
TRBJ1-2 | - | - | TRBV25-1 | CASSVETGIGYTF | TGTGCCAGCAGTGTCGAAACAGGGATCGGCTACACCTTC
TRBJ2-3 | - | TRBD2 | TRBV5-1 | CASSGPGTSASTDTQYF | TGCGCCAGCAGCGGACCCGGGACTAGCGCGAGCACAGATACGCAGTATTTT
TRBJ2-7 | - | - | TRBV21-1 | CASSKAGTASYEQYF | TGTGCCAGCAGCAAAGCCGGGACAGCTTCCTACGAGCAGTACTTC
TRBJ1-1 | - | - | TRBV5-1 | CASSLGSRELNTEAFF | TGCGCCAGCAGCTTGGGGAGTAGAGAGCTGAACACTGAAGCTTTCTTT
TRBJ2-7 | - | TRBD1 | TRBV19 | CASSTAWDRAYEQYF | TGTGCCAGTAGTACCGCTTGGGACAGGGCCTACGAGCAGTACTTC
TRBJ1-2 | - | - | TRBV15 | CATSRELGSYGYTF | TGTGCCACCAGCAGAGAGTTGGGCAGCTATGGCTACACCTTC
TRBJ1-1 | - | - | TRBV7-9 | CASSRGEAFF | TGTGCCAGCAGCAGGGGGGAAGCTTTCTTT
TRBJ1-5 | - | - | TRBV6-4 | CASSQDFGQPQHF | TGTGCCAGCAGTCAGGATTTTGGGCAGCCCCAGCATTTT
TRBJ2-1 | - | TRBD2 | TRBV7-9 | CASSPSGEHLQQFF | TGTGCCAGCAGCCCTAGCGGGGAGCATCTACAGCAGTTCTTC
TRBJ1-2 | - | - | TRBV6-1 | CASSGEGYTF | TGTGCCAGCAGCGGGGAAGGCTACACCTTC
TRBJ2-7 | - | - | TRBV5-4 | CASSLDNYEQYF | TGTGCCAGCAGCCTAGATAATTACGAGCAGTACTTC
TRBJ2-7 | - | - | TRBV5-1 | CASSLGVALSYEQYF | TGCGCCAGCAGCTTGGGTGTAGCCCTTTCCTACGAGCAGTACTTC
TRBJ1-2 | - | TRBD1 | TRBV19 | CASSIAPQGAYGYTF | TGTGCCAGTAGTATAGCTCCACAGGGGGCGTATGGCTACACCTTC
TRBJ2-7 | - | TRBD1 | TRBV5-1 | CASSLSGGSYEQYF | TGCGCCAGCAGCTTGTCAGGGGGCTCCTACGAGCAGTACTTC
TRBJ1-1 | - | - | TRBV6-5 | CASSYSSGISGTEAFF | TGTGCCAGCAGTTACTCAAGCGGCATTTCGGGCACTGAAGCTTTCTTT
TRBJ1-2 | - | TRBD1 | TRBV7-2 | CASRRPGTAYGYTF | TGTGCCAGCAGACGACCCGGGACAGCATATGGCTACACCTTC
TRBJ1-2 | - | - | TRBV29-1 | CSVERETSGYTF | TGCAGCGTTGAAAGGGAGACAAGCGGCTACACCTTC
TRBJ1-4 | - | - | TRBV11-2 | CASSGRYEWEKLFF | TGTGCCAGCAGCGGGAGATACGAGTGGGAAAAACTGTTTTTT
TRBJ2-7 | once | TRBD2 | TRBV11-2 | CASSLGGGSYEQYF | TGTGCCAGCAGCTTGGGCGGGGGGTCCTACGAGCAGTACTTC
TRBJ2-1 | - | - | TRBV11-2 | CASSLDWVSGSEQFF | TGTGCCAGCAGCTTAGATTGGGTTAGTGGGAGTGAGCAGTTCTTC
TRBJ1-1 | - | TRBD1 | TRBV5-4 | CASRRGQVDNTEAFF | TGTGCCAGCAGACGCGGACAGGTTGATAACACTGAAGCTTTCTTT